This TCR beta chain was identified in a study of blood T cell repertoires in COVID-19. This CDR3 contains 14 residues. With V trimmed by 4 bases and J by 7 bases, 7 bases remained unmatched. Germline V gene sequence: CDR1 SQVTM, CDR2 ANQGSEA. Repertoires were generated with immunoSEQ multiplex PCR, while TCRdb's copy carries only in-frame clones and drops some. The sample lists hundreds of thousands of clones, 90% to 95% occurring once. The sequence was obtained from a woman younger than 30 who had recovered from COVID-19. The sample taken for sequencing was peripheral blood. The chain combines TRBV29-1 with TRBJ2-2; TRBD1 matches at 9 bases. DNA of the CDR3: TGCAGCGTTGGGTACAGGGGGCGCGGCGGGGAGCTGTTTTTT. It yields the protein CSVGYRGRGGELFF.